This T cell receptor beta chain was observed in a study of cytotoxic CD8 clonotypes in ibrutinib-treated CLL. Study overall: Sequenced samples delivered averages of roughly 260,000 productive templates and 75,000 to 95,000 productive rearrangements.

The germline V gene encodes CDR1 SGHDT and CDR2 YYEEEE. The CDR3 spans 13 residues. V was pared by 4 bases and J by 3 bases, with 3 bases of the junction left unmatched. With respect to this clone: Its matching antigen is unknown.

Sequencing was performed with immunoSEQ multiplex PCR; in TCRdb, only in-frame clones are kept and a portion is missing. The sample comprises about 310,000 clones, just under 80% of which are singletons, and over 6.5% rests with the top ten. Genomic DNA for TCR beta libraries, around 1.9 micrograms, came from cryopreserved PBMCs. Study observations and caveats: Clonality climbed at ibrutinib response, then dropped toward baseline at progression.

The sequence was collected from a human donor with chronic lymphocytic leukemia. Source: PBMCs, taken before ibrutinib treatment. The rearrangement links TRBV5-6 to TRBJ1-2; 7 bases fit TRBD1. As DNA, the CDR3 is TGTGCCAGCAGCCCGACAGGGTACTATGGCTACACCTTC. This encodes CASSPTGYYGYTF.